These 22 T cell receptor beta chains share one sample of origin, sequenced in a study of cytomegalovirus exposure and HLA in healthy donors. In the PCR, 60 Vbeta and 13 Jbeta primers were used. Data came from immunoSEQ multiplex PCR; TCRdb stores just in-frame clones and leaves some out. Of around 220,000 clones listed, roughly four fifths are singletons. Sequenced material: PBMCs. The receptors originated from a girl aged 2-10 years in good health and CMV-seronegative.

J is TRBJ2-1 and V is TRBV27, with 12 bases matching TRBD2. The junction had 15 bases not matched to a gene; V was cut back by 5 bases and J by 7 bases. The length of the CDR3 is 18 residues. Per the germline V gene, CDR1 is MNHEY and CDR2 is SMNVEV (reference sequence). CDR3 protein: CASSPHLLAGGVRNEQFF. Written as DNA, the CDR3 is TGTGCCAGCAGTCCACACCTCCTAGCGGGAGGGGTGAGGAATGAGCAGTTCTTC.

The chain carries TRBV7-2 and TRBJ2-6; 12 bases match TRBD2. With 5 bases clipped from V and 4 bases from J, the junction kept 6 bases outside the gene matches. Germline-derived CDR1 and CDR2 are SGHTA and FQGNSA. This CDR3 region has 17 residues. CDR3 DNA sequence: TGTGCCAGCAGCCCTAGCGGGGGGGCCTCAGGGGCCAACGTCCTGACTTTC. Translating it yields CASSPSGGASGANVLTF.

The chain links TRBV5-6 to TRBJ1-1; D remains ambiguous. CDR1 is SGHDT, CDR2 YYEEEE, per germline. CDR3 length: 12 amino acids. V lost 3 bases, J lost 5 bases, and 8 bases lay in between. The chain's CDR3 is CASSSLRTEAFF. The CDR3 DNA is TGTGCCAGCAGCTCCCTTCGGACTGAAGCTTTCTTT.

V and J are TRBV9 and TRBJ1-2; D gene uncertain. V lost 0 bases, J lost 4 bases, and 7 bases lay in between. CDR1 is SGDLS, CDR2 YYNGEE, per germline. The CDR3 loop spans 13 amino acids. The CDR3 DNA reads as TGTGCCAGCAGCGTAGGGCAACCCTATGGCTACACCTTC. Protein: CASSVGQPYGYTF.

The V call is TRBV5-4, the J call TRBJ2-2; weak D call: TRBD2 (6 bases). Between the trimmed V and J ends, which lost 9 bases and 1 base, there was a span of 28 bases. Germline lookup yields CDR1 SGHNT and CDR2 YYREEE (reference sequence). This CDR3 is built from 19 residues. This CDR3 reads CATQYGGSRAGLNTGELFF. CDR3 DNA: TGTGCCACACAGTATGGGGGTTCCAGGGCGGGGTTGAACACCGGGGAGCTGTTTTTT.

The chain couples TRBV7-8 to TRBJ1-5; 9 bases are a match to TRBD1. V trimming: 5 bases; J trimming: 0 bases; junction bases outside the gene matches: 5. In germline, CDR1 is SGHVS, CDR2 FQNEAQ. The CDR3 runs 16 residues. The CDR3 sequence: CASSIGQGYSNQPQHF. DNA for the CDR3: TGTGCCAGCAGCATAGGACAGGGGTATAGCAATCAGCCCCAGCATTTT.

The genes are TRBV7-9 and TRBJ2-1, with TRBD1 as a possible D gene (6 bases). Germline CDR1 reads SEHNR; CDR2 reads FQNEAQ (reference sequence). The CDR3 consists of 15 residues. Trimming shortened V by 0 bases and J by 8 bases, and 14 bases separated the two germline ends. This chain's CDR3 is CASSLAGQGKDEQFF. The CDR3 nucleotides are TGTGCCAGCAGCTTAGCGGGGCAGGGGAAGGATGAGCAGTTCTTC.

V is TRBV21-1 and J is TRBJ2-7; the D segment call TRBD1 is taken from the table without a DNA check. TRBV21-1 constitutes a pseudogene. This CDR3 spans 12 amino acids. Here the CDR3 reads CASSKAPQGEYF. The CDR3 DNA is TGTGCCAGCAGCAAGGCCCCCCAGGGTGAGTACTTC.

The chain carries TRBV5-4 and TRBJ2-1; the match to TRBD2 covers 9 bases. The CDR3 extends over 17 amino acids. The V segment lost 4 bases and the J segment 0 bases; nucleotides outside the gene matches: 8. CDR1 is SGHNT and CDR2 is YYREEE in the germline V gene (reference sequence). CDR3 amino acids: CASSPSGGISSYNEQFF. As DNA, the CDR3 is TGTGCCAGCAGCCCAAGCGGGGGGATAAGCTCCTACAATGAGCAGTTCTTC.

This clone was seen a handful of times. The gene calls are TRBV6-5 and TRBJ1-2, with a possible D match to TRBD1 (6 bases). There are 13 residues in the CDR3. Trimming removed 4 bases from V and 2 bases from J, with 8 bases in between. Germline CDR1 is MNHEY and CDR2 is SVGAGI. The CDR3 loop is CASSSTGNYGYTF. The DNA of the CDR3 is TGTGCCAGCAGTTCCACAGGGAACTATGGCTACACCTTC.

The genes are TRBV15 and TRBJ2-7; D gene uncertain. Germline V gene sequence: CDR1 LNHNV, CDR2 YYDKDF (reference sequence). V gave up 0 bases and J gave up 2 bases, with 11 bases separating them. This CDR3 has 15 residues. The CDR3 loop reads CATSRDVSLTYEQYF. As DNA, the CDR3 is TGTGCCACCAGCAGAGATGTTAGTCTGACCTACGAGCAGTACTTC. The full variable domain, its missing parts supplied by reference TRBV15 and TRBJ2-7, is DAMVIQNPRYQVTQFGKPVTLSCSQTLNHNVMYWYQQKSSQAPKLLFHYYDKDFNNEADTPDNFQSRRPNTSFCFLDIRSPGLGDTAMYLCATSRDVSLTYEQYFGPGTRLTVT.

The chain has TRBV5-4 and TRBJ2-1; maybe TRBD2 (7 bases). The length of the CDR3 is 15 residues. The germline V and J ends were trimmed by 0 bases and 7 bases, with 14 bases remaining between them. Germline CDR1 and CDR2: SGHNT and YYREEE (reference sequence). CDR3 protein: CASSLGLATGNEQFF. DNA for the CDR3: TGTGCCAGCAGCTTGGGACTAGCAACAGGGAATGAGCAGTTCTTC.

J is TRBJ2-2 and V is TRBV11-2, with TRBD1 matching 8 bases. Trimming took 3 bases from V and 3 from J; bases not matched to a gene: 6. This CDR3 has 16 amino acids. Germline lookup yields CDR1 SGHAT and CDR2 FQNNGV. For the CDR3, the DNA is TGTGCCAGCAGCTTCCCCGGACAGGGACACACCGGGGAGCTGTTTTTT. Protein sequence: CASSFPGQGHTGELFF. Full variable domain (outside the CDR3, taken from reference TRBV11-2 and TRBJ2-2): EAGVAQSPRYKIIEKRQSVAFWCNPISGHATLYWYQQILGQGPKLLIQFQNNGVVDDSQLPKDRFSAERLKGVDSTLKIQPAKLEDSAVYLCASSFPGQGHTGELFFGEGSRLTVL.

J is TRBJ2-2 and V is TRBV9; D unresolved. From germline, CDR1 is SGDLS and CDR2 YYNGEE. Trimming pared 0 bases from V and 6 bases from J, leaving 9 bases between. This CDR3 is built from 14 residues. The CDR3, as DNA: TGTGCCAGCAGCGTAGAAGCAAGCCCCGGGGAGCTGTTTTTT. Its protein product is CASSVEASPGELFF. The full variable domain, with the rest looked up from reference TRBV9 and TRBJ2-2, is DSGVTQTPKHLITATGQRVTLRCSPRSGDLSVYWYQQSLDQGLQFLIQYYNGEERAKGNILERFSAQQFPDLHSELNLSSLELGDSALYFCASSVEASPGELFFGEGSRLTVL.

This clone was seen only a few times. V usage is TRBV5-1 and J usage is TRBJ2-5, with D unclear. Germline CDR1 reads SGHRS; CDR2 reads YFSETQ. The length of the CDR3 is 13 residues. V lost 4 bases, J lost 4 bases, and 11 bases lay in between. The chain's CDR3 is CASSPTVGETQYF. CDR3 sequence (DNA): TGCGCCAGCAGCCCCACGGTTGGAGAGACCCAGTACTTC.

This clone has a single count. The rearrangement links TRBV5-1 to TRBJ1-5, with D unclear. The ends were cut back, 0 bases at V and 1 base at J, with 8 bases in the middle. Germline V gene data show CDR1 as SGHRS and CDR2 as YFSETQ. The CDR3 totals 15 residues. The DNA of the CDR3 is TGCGCCAGCAGCTTGGGTACCGGGAGCAATCAGCCCCAGCATTTT. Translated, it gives CASSLGTGSNQPQHF.

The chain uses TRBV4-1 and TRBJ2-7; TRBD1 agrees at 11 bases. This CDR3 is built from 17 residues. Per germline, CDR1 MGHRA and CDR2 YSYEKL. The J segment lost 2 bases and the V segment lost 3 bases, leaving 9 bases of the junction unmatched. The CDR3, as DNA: TGCGCCAGCAGCCAGGCTACCGGGACAGGGGGAACCTACGAGCAGTACTTC. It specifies CASSQATGTGGTYEQYF.

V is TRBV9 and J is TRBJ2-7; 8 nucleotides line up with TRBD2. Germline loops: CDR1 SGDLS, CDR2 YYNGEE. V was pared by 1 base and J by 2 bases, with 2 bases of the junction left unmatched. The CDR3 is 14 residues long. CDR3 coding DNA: TGTGCCAGCAGCGTACGCGGGGGGACCTACGAGCAGTACTTC. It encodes CASSVRGGTYEQYF.

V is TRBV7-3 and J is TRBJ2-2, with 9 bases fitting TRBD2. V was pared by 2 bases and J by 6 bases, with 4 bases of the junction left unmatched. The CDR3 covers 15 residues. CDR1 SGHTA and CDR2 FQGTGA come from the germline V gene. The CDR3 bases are TGTGCCAGCAGCTTAGGACAGCGGGGGGCCGGGGAGCTGTTTTTT. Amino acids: CASSLGQRGAGELFF.

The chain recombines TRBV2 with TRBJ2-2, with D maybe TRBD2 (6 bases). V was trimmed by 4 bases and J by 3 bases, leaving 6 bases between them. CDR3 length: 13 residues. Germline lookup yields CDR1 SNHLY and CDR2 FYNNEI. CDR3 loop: CASSGGDTGELFF. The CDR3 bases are TGTGCCAGCAGTGGGGGGGACACCGGGGAGCTGTTTTTT.

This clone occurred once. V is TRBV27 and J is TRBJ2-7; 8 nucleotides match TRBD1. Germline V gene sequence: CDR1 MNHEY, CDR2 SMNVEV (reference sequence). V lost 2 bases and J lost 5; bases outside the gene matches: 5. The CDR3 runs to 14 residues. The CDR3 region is CASSLMAGGDEQYF. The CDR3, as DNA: TGTGCCAGCAGTTTAATGGCAGGGGGCGACGAGCAGTACTTC.

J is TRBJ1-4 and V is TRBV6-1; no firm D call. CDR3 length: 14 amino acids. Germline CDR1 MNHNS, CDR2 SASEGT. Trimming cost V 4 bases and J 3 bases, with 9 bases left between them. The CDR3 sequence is CASSGQAPNEKLFF. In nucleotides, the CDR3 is TGTGCCAGCAGTGGGCAGGCCCCTAATGAAAAACTGTTTTTT.